A selection of T cell receptor beta chains follows, all from one sample in a study of T cell responses to AZD1222 COVID-19 vaccine. Assay used: immunoSEQ multiplex PCR; TCRdb lists only in-frame clones, some missing. The data show some 150,000 clones, just under 95% seen once. The sequenced sample was peripheral blood, obtained on day 0 of AZD1222 vaccination. The receptors here all came from an adult in good health. Both conserved end residues are part of each CDR3. D genes are given only for firm matches. Part of the rows lack a size; the others show once, few, many or a class for expanded clones.

D	size	V	J	CDR3	DNA
-	once	TRBV12-3/TRBV12-4	TRBJ1-5	CASAESNQPQHF	TGTGCCAGCGCCGAGAGCAATCAGCCCCAGCATTTT
TRBD1	-	TRBV5-6	TRBJ2-3	CASSKGTATDTQYF	TGTGCCAGCAGCAAAGGGACAGCTACAGATACGCAGTATTTT
TRBD2	-	TRBV6-1	TRBJ2-7	CASSEVGSGAYEQYF	TGTGCCAGCAGTGAAGTGGGTAGCGGGGCCTACGAGCAGTACTTC
TRBD1	-	TRBV5-1	TRBJ1-4	CASSLIGQGGEKLFF	TGCGCCAGCAGCTTGATAGGACAGGGAGGGGAAAAACTGTTTTTT
-	-	TRBV5-1	TRBJ2-4	CASSATASNGNIQYF	TGCGCCAGCAGCGCGACAGCCTCGAATGGAAACATTCAGTACTTC
-	-	TRBV7-9	TRBJ1-2	CASSLGGVMAGTRNYGYTF	TGTGCCAGCAGCTTAGGGGGAGTGATGGCAGGAACTAGAAACTATGGCTACACCTTC
-	-	TRBV7-9	TRBJ1-4	CASSSQELRSEKLFF	TGTGCCAGCAGCTCTCAGGAACTGAGGAGTGAAAAACTGTTTTTT
TRBD1	-	TRBV4-1	TRBJ1-1	CASSHTRDRPEAFF	TGCGCCAGCAGCCACACCCGGGACAGGCCTGAAGCTTTCTTT
-	-	TRBV12-3/TRBV12-4	TRBJ2-7	CASSFGLAWEQYF	TGTGCCAGCAGTTTCGGATTAGCGTGGGAGCAGTACTTC
TRBD1	-	TRBV7-2	TRBJ2-4	CASSLRGGTGINIQYF	TGTGCCAGCAGCTTAAGGGGGGGGACAGGGATAAACATTCAGTACTTC
TRBD1	-	TRBV12-5	TRBJ2-5	CASGPKHTGGRETQYF	TGTGCTAGTGGTCCAAAACATACAGGGGGAAGAGAGACCCAGTACTTC
-	-	TRBV18	TRBJ1-1	CASSPRAVATEAFF	TGTGCCAGCTCACCCCGGGCGGTGGCCACTGAAGCTTTCTTT
-	once	TRBV18	TRBJ2-2	CASSFYTGELFF	TGTGCCAGCTCCTTCTACACCGGGGAGCTGTTTTTT
-	-	TRBV21-1	TRBJ1-3	CASSQKGTGWGNTIYF	TGTGCCAGCAGCCAAAAAGGGACAGGGTGGGGAAACACCATATATTTT
-	-	TRBV28	TRBJ1-5	CASSLPPGQNPSNQPQHF	TGTGCCAGCAGTTTACCTCCGGGCCAAAATCCTAGCAATCAGCCCCAGCATTTT
TRBD1	-	TRBV30	TRBJ1-6	CAWSLQGASPLHF	TGTGCCTGGAGTCTACAGGGGGCCTCACCCCTCCACTTT
TRBD2	-	TRBV10-3	TRBJ2-1	CAISDSTGTMRYNEQFF	TGTGCCATCAGTGACTCGACCGGGACTATGAGATACAATGAGCAGTTCTTC
-	-	TRBV12-1	TRBJ1-3	CATRNDRGTAGNTIYF	TGTGCCACCCGTAATGACAGGGGAACTGCTGGAAACACCATATATTTT
-	-	TRBV7-6	TRBJ2-7	CASSAGPNYEQYF	TGTGCCAGCAGCGCCGGGCCAAACTACGAGCAGTACTTC
-	-	TRBV7-2	TRBJ2-7	CASSRRDSSYEQYF	TGTGCCAGCAGCAGAAGGGACTCGAGCTACGAGCAGTACTTC
TRBD2	-	TRBV27	TRBJ2-1	CASSLLSGGFHEQFF	TGTGCCAGCAGTCTCCTTAGCGGGGGGTTCCATGAGCAGTTCTTC
-	-	TRBV6-5	TRBJ2-1	CASRKPGVNNEQFF	TGTGCCAGCAGAAAACCGGGGGTCAACAATGAGCAGTTCTTC
TRBD1	-	TRBV5-1	TRBJ1-6	CASSLGTGSSPLHF	TGCGCCAGCAGCTTGGGGACAGGGAGTTCACCCCTCCACTTT
-	-	TRBV5-8	TRBJ1-4	CASSFGRTTNEKLFF	TGTGCCAGCAGCTTCGGCAGGACAACTAATGAAAAACTGTTTTTT
-	once	TRBV5-6	TRBJ2-5	CASSLELKETQYF	TGTGCCAGCAGCTTGGAGTTGAAAGAGACCCAGTACTTC
-	once	TRBV30	TRBJ1-6	CAWQGSRSPLHF	TGTGCCTGGCAGGGATCCCGTTCACCCCTCCACTTT
-	-	TRBV3-1/TRBV3-2	TRBJ1-2	CASSQVFSTNYGYTF	TGTGCCAGCAGCCAAGTGTTCAGTACTAACTATGGCTACACCTTC
TRBD1	few	TRBV19	TRBJ2-7	CASSMGQAVDEQYF	TGTGCCAGTAGTATGGGACAGGCTGTAGACGAGCAGTACTTC
TRBD2	-	TRBV2	TRBJ2-1	CASSERWGGNEQFF	TGTGCCAGCAGTGAAAGGTGGGGGGGTAATGAGCAGTTCTTC
-	-	TRBV12-3/TRBV12-4	TRBJ1-2	CASSLGVGFGYTF	TGTGCCAGCAGTTTAGGGGTAGGCTTTGGCTACACCTTC
-	-	TRBV11-3	TRBJ1-5	CASSLGVRLGHQPQHF	TGTGCCAGCAGCTTAGGGGTGCGATTGGGGCATCAGCCCCAGCATTTT
-	once	TRBV30	TRBJ1-1	CAWSTGMKTEAFF	TGTGCCTGGAGTACGGGAATGAAGACTGAAGCTTTCTTT
TRBD1	-	TRBV2	TRBJ1-6	CASRDRGWGSPLHF	TGTGCCAGCAGAGACAGGGGCTGGGGGTCACCCCTCCACTTT
-	-	TRBV5-5	TRBJ1-1	CASSKDLNTEAFF	TGTGCCAGCAGCAAAGACCTGAACACTGAAGCTTTCTTT
-	-	TRBV30	TRBJ1-1	CAWSVGSEAPNTEAFF	TGTGCCTGGAGTGTCGGGTCGGAAGCACCGAACACTGAAGCTTTCTTT